The sequence of this T cell receptor beta chain was determined in a study of early T cells in non-severe SARS-CoV-2 infection. This clonotype was detected only a few times. The CDR3 has 13 residues. V shed 3 bases and J 5 bases; nucleotides not matched to a gene: 3. CDR1 is SEHNR, CDR2 FQNEAQ, per germline (reference sequence). TCRdb recomputed calls from the 5' RACE reads with MiXCR, one row per CDR3 protein. The data hold under 70,000 distinct CDR3 sequences, with approximately 13% observed a single time. The origin of this receptor is an adult who was a healthcare worker with PCR-confirmed SARS-CoV-2 infection or an uninfected control (not recorded which). Sequencing used whole blood, obtained at baseline. The V and J genes are TRBV7-9 and TRBJ2-5; TRBD1 matches 7 bases. The CDR3 spells CASSFEGAETQYF. Written as DNA, the CDR3 is TGTGCCAGCAGCTTCGAGGGGGCGGAGACCCAGTACTTC. Full variable domain (outside the CDR3, taken from reference TRBV7-9 and TRBJ2-5): DTGVSQNPRHKITKRGQNVTFRCDPISEHNRLYWYRQTLGQGPEFLTYFQNEAQLEKSRLLSDRFSAERPKGSFSTLEIQRTEQGDSAMYLCASSFEGAETQYFGPGTRLLVL.